The clone carrying this T cell receptor beta chain was recorded many times. Antigen unknown. Germline-derived CDR1 and CDR2 are SGHNT and YYREEE (reference sequence). The CDR3 covers 23 residues. J lost 2 bases, V lost 0 bases, and 21 bases had no gene match. The beta constant-region primer was an equimolar mix of two oligonucleotides covering TRBC1 and TRBC2. TCRdb used MiXCR to reprocess the UMI-ligation and nested PCR reads, holding one entry per CDR3 protein. This table holds more than 4,000 distinct CDR3 sequences, around 7.2% found once. These data come from a study of naive and memory T cell subsets. Study observations and caveats: Over 85% of naive TCR sequences appeared only once, unlike memory subsets. Naive and memory subsets had different power law exponents for TCR abundance.

The sequenced sample was CD4+ TEMRA cells from blood. Subset defined: effector memory re-expressing CD45RA, CD45RA+ CD27-. This sequence originates from a human donor in good health. This rearrangement joins TRBV5-4 to TRBJ2-4, with 12 bases that match TRBD2. The CDR3 spells CASSLGFRDRDLAGGPSKNIQYF. CDR3 coding DNA: TGTGCCAGCAGCTTGGGATTCCGGGACAGAGATCTAGCGGGAGGGCCTTCCAAAAACATTCAGTACTTC. Variable domain in full (rest from reference TRBV5-4 and TRBJ2-4): ETGVTQSPTHLIKTRGQQVTLRCSSQSGHNTVSWYQQALGQGPQFIFQYYREEENGRGNFPPRFSGLQFPNYSSELNVNALELDDSALYLCASSLGFRDRDLAGGPSKNIQYFGAGTRLSVL.